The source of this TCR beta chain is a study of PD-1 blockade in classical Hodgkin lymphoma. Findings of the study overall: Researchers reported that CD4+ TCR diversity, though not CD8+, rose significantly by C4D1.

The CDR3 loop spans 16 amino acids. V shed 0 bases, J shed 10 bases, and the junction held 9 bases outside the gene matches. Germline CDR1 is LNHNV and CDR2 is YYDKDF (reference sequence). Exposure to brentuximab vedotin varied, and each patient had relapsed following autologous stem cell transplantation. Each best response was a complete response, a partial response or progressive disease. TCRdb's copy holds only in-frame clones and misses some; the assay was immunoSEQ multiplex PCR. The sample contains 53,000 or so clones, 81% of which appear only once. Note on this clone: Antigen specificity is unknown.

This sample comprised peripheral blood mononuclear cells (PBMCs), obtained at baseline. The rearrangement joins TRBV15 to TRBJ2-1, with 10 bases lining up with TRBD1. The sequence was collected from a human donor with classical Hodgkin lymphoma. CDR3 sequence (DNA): TGTGCCACCAGCAGAGATAGGGGGACAGGGGCGGTGGAGCAGTTCTTC. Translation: CATSRDRGTGAVEQFF.